The 14 T cell receptor beta chains reported below all come from one sample, sequenced in a study of shared clonotypes between healthy human individuals. Data came from immunoSEQ multiplex PCR; TCRdb stores just in-frame clones and leaves some out. The sample yields about 2.2 million clones, 85% to 95% seen once. Naive-designated CD8 cells lacked CD45RO, were positively enriched for CCR7, and omitted terminally differentiated effector memory CD45RA+ cells. Sequencing used naive CD8+ T cells from PBMCs. The receptors come from a man between 18 and 35 years old in good health. Some clones in this sample may be carry-over from other donors' samples.

The CDR3 nucleotides are TGTGCCAGCAGTTTATCGATTTTACCCGGGGGACGCGCTTTAGGCTACACCTTC. It translates to CASSLSILPGGRALGYTF. The V and J genes are TRBV27 and TRBJ1-2; perhaps TRBD1 as D (5 bases). Trimming left V 0 bases short and J 8 bases short, with 25 bases between. Germline CDR1 MNHEY, CDR2 SMNVEV (reference sequence). CDR3 size: 18 residues.

This chain connects TRBV30 to TRBJ2-1; 8 positions agree with TRBD1. Unmatched junction bases numbered 4, after V lost 8 bases and J lost 7 bases. The CDR3 is 11 residues long. Germline CDR1 is GTSNPN and CDR2 is SVGIG (reference sequence). CDR3 bases: TGTGCCCATCACAGGGGGAATGAGCAGTTCTTC. Translation: CAHHRGNEQFF.

This clone was counted once. V and J are TRBV4-3 and TRBJ1-2; tentatively, D is TRBD1 (6 bases). Germline CDR1 and CDR2: LGHNA and YSLEER. This CDR3 is 16 amino acids long. The V end was cut by 3 bases, the J end by 4 bases, with 18 bases between. The CDR3 DNA sequence: TGCGCCAGCAGCCACATAGAAACCAGGGGAAGCTATGGCTACACCTTC. It translates to CASSHIETRGSYGYTF.

The J gene is TRBJ2-7, the V gene TRBV9; 9 bases fit TRBD1. CDR1 is SGDLS, CDR2 YYNGEE, per germline. CDR3 length: 16 amino acids. V was clipped by 4 bases and J by 2 bases; unmatched bases: 10. The CDR3 nucleotides read TGTGCCAGCAGCTCTCGGGACAGGGTATCCCCCTACGAGCAGTACTTC. This gives the protein CASSSRDRVSPYEQYF.

V is TRBV9 and J is TRBJ2-7; perhaps TRBD2 as D (6 bases). The germline V gene encodes CDR1 SGDLS and CDR2 YYNGEE. Trimming took off 4 bases at V and 4 bases at J, with 15 bases between the two ends. The CDR3 is made up of 14 amino acids. CDR3 protein: CASSTGTGVYEQYF. DNA for the CDR3: TGTGCCAGCAGCACCGGGACTGGTGTGTACGAGCAGTACTTC.

The chain recombines TRBV10-3 with TRBJ2-7, with D perhaps assigned TRBD1 or TRBD2 (5 bases each). Trimming cost V 0 bases and J 6 bases, with 9 bases left between them. CDR3 length: 13 residues. Germline CDR1 and CDR2: ENHRY and SYGVKD. CDR3 sequence (DNA): TGTGCCATCAGTGAGTCCGGGGCAGGCGAGCAGTACTTC. Protein: CAISESGAGEQYF.

V is TRBV11-2 and J is TRBJ1-1; 9 bases are shared with TRBD1. This CDR3 has 14 residues. V shed 5 bases, J shed 5 bases, and the junction held 6 bases outside the gene matches. The germline gives CDR1 SGHAT, CDR2 FQNNGV. CDR3 loop: CASSPGTGWTEAFF. For the CDR3, the DNA is TGTGCCAGCAGCCCGGGGACAGGGTGGACTGAAGCTTTCTTT.

This chain connects TRBV10-3 to TRBJ2-1, with TRBD2 identical over 7 bases. The CDR3 is made up of 14 amino acids. Germline lookup yields CDR1 ENHRY and CDR2 SYGVKD. With 4 bases clipped from V and 6 bases from J, the junction kept 6 bases outside the gene matches. The CDR3 spells CAISGEGLPNEQFF. The DNA of the CDR3 is TGTGCCATCAGTGGGGAGGGGCTACCCAATGAGCAGTTCTTC.

The V and J genes are TRBV11-2 and TRBJ1-2; no definite D call. This CDR3 is 15 amino acids long. Germline CDR1 and CDR2: SGHAT and FQNNGV. Trimming removed 4 bases at V and 4 bases at J, with 16 bases between. In DNA form, the CDR3 reads TGTGCCAGCAGCTCGGGAGCCGGTGCCGGCTATGGCTACACCTTC. Translation: CASSSGAGAGYGYTF. The whole variable domain, remainder taken from reference TRBV11-2 and TRBJ1-2, is EAGVAQSPRYKIIEKRQSVAFWCNPISGHATLYWYQQILGQGPKLLIQFQNNGVVDDSQLPKDRFSAERLKGVDSTLKIQPAKLEDSAVYLCASSSGAGAGYGYTFGSGTRLTVV.

The genes are TRBV5-1 and TRBJ2-7, with TRBD2 matching 12 bases. CDR3 length: 17 residues. Germline V gene data show CDR1 as SGHRS and CDR2 as YFSETQ. V shed 0 bases and J 3 bases; nucleotides not matched to a gene: 7. CDR3 coding DNA: TGCGCCAGCAGCTTGGCCCGACTAGCGGGAGTTTTCTACGAGCAGTACTTC. Translation gives CASSLARLAGVFYEQYF.

V is TRBV28 and J is TRBJ2-1; 10 bases agree with TRBD2. The CDR3 loop spans 15 amino acids. CDR1 is MDHEN, CDR2 SYDVKM, per germline. J gave up 3 bases and V 3 bases, and 2 bases lay outside the gene matches. The chain's CDR3 is CASSFASGSYNEQFF. The CDR3 DNA reads TGTGCCAGCAGTTTTGCTAGCGGGAGCTACAATGAGCAGTTCTTC.

CDR3: CASSVGDRVIYYTF. CDR3 DNA sequence: TGTGCCAGCAGCGTAGGGGACAGGGTGATTTACTACACCTTC. This sequence joins TRBV9 and TRBJ1-2, with 9 bases lining up with TRBD1. J was trimmed by 10 bases and V by 0 bases; bases with no gene match: 7. The CDR3 has 14 residues. Looked up from germline, CDR1 is SGDLS and CDR2 is YYNGEE.

This rearrangement joins TRBV5-4 to TRBJ2-1; 7 nucleotides align to TRBD2. The CDR3 extends over 16 amino acids. Germline V lookup: CDR1 SGHNT, CDR2 YYREEE (reference sequence). V was clipped by 0 bases and J by 4 bases; unmatched bases: 7. The CDR3 region has the DNA TGTGCCAGCAGCTTGGTCGGGGGGTTTAGATACAATGAGCAGTTCTTC. Residues: CASSLVGGFRYNEQFF. Complete variable domain (other parts from reference TRBV5-4 and TRBJ2-1): ETGVTQSPTHLIKTRGQQVTLRCSSQSGHNTVSWYQQALGQGPQFIFQYYREEENGRGNFPPRFSGLQFPNYSSELNVNALELDDSALYLCASSLVGGFRYNEQFFGPGTRLTVL.

This chain joins TRBV7-9 and TRBJ1-4; D remains ambiguous. The V gene lost 4 bases and the J gene lost 8 bases, with 8 bases spanning the gap. Per germline, CDR1 SEHNR and CDR2 FQNEAQ (reference sequence). The CDR3 runs 12 residues. This CDR3 is CASSYEPEKLFF. In nucleotides, the CDR3 is TGTGCCAGCAGCTATGAACCCGAAAAACTGTTTTTT. The entire variable domain, with the rest obtained from reference TRBV7-9 and TRBJ1-4, is as follows: DTGVSQNPRHKITKRGQNVTFRCDPISEHNRLYWYRQTLGQGPEFLTYFQNEAQLEKSRLLSDRFSAERPKGSFSTLEIQRTEQGDSAMYLCASSYEPEKLFFGSGTQLSVL.